This T cell receptor (beta chain) was documented in a study of neurological immune-mediated disorders. Study-wide points: In HTLV-1-associated myelopathy, TCR clonal expansion was greatest, and in multiple sclerosis it was least, below healthy controls.

V was trimmed by 3 bases and J by 0 bases, leaving 9 bases between them. The CDR3 sequence is 14 residues long. This clonotype occurred many times. As yet, its antigen is unknown. TCRdb passed the 5' RACE reads through MiXCR, listing each CDR3 protein once. The data hold tens of thousands of distinct CDR3 sequences, with roughly 12% observed a single time. V usage is TRBV12-3 or TRBV12-4 and J usage is TRBJ2-7; D call uncertain. This receptor was identified in a man aged 55 to 70 in good health. Source material: PBMCs. CDR3 in DNA: TGTGCCAGCAGTTTTAGTGCCCTCTCCTACGAGCAGTACTTC. Translated, it gives CASSFSALSYEQYF.